This passage covers 25 T cell receptor beta chains from one sample sequenced in a study of blood T cell repertoires in COVID-19. Produced via immunoSEQ multiplex PCR; TCRdb's table is partial and in-frame only. The sample has approximately 100,000 clones, approximately 86% seen once. The sample was PBMCs or T cells enriched from blood (not recorded which). Receptor source: a woman aged 45-60 years who had recovered from COVID-19.

V gene TRBV19 combines with J gene TRBJ1-1; D not resolved. The CDR3 loop spans 13 amino acids. The germline gives CDR1 LNHDA, CDR2 SQIVND (reference sequence). The V end lost 5 bases, the J end lost 6 bases, and 13 bases lay between the germline ends. The CDR3 bases are TGTGCCAGTAGTCAGATTCCGAATCCTGAAGCTTTCTTT. It yields the protein CASSQIPNPEAFF. Full variable domain (remainder filled in from reference TRBV19 and TRBJ1-1): DGGITQSPKYLFRKEGQNVTLSCEQNLNHDAMYWYRQDPGQGLRLIYYSQIVNDFQKGDIAEGYSVSREKKESFPLTVTSAQKNPTAFYLCASSQIPNPEAFFGQGTRLTVV.

The CDR3 DNA sequence: TGTGCCAGCAGCGGCTCCTACGAGCAGTACTTC. It specifies CASSGSYEQYF. The V gene is TRBV28, the J gene TRBJ2-7; D is ambiguous. V lost 6 bases and J lost 0, with 3 bases in between. The CDR3 sequence is 11 residues long. Germline CDR1 MDHEN, CDR2 SYDVKM.

This sequence joins TRBV12-3 or TRBV12-4 and TRBJ2-3; D is uncertain. V dropped 4 bases and J dropped 9 bases, with 8 bases sitting between them. This CDR3 has 11 residues. The CDR3 sequence is CASSYLGTQYF. Here the CDR3 DNA reads TGTGCCAGCAGTTACCTGGGCACGCAGTATTTT.

In this sample, this clone turned up a few times. This chain joins TRBV4-1 and TRBJ2-1, with 8 bases aligning to TRBD1. Germline V lookup: CDR1 MGHRA, CDR2 YSYEKL. The CDR3 consists of 15 residues. J lost 8 bases, V lost 4 bases, and 10 bases had no gene match. Here the CDR3 DNA reads TGCGCCAGCAGCCGCCGGACAGGGTCTCAGGATGAGCAGTTCTTC. Protein product: CASSRRTGSQDEQFF.

This clone has just one count. The chain recombines TRBV11-3 with TRBJ2-1, with D maybe TRBD2 (6 bases). This CDR3 is 15 amino acids long. Germline-derived CDR1 and CDR2 are SGHNT and YENEEA. The germline V and J ends were trimmed by 5 bases and 1 base, with 12 bases remaining between them. CDR3 loop: CASSLGGRSYNEQFF. In nucleotides, the CDR3 is TGTGCCAGCAGCCTGGGGGGACGGTCCTACAATGAGCAGTTCTTC.

This chain joins TRBV19 and TRBJ2-1, with a possible D match to TRBD2 (6 bases). Germline assignment: CDR1 LNHDA and CDR2 SQIVND (reference sequence). The ends were cut back, 2 bases at V and 6 bases at J, with 11 bases in the middle. The CDR3 totals 14 residues. Here the CDR3 DNA reads TGTGCCAGTAGTATATCGGTACTAGCCAATGAGCAGTTCTTC. It specifies CASSISVLANEQFF.

This chain connects TRBV28 to TRBJ2-7; D unclear. Germline-derived CDR1 and CDR2 are MDHEN and SYDVKM. Trimming shortened V by 3 bases and J by 3 bases, and 12 bases separated the two germline ends. The CDR3 has 14 residues. DNA for the CDR3: TGTGCCAGCAGTTTGGTAGTATCCGTCTACGAGCAGTACTTC. It translates to CASSLVVSVYEQYF.

The genes are TRBV7-3 and TRBJ1-6; 8 positions match TRBD1. J was trimmed by 0 bases and V by 5 bases; bases with no gene match: 6. The CDR3 spans 17 residues. CDR1 and CDR2 from the germline V gene are SGHTA and FQGTGA. The CDR3 DNA sequence: TGTGCCAGCAGCGGACAGGGAATTACCTCCTATAATTCACCCCTCCACTTT. Its translation: CASSGQGITSYNSPLHF.

This chain connects TRBV6-5 to TRBJ1-4, with TRBD1 matching over 8 bases. V trimming: 2 bases; J trimming: 10 bases; junction bases outside the gene matches: 6. Germline CDR1 is MNHEY and CDR2 is SVGAGI. The CDR3 runs 14 residues. This chain's CDR3 is CASSYRTGLGKLFF. The CDR3 nucleotides read TGTGCCAGCAGTTACCGGACAGGGCTGGGAAAACTGTTTTTT.

V and J are TRBV24-1 and TRBJ2-3; 8 nucleotides agree with TRBD1. The J segment lost 0 bases and the V segment lost 4 bases, leaving 5 bases of the junction unmatched. CDR1 and CDR2 from the germline V gene are KGHDR and SFDVKD. The CDR3 sequence is 16 residues long. The CDR3 sequence is CATSERTGTSTDTQYF. The CDR3 DNA reads as TGTGCCACCAGTGAAAGGACAGGGACTAGCACAGATACGCAGTATTTT.

The chain employs TRBV19 and TRBJ2-1; D may be TRBD2 (6 bases). Trimming took 3 bases from V and 6 from J, leaving 18 bases between them. CDR3 length: 16 residues. CDR1 is LNHDA and CDR2 is SQIVND in the germline V gene (reference sequence). The CDR3 spells CASSIGSRGAVNEQFF. In DNA form, the CDR3 reads TGTGCCAGTAGTATCGGGAGCCGAGGGGCAGTCAATGAGCAGTTCTTC.

The chain uses TRBV27 and TRBJ2-7; 7 positions agree with TRBD2. Germline trimming cut 8 bases from V and 0 bases from J; bases unmatched to any gene: 7. This CDR3 comprises 14 residues. Germline assignment: CDR1 MNHEY and CDR2 SMNVEV (reference sequence). CDR3: CASGTAGSSYEQYF. The DNA of the CDR3 is TGTGCCAGCGGTACAGCGGGGAGCTCCTACGAGCAGTACTTC.

The V and J genes are TRBV5-1 and TRBJ2-1, with 9 bases aligning to TRBD2. With 4 bases clipped from V and 8 bases from J, the junction kept 16 bases outside the gene matches. Germline-derived CDR1 and CDR2 are SGHRS and YFSETQ. This CDR3 region has 17 residues. The CDR3 is CASSPRASGDLFDEQFF. The CDR3 nucleotides are TGCGCCAGCAGCCCCCGGGCTAGCGGGGACTTATTTGATGAGCAGTTCTTC.

V gene TRBV10-3 combines with J gene TRBJ2-7; 13 positions match TRBD2. Germline loops: CDR1 ENHRY, CDR2 SYGVKD. V trimming: 2 bases; J trimming: 3 bases; junction bases outside the gene matches: 13. The CDR3 has 19 amino acids. CDR3 loop: CAISENNRGLAGRLYEQYF. DNA of the CDR3: TGTGCCATCAGTGAGAACAATCGGGGACTAGCGGGAAGACTCTACGAGCAGTACTTC.

The V and J genes are TRBV19 and TRBJ1-1; 7 nucleotides match TRBD1. The CDR3 contains 14 residues. Germline V gene sequence: CDR1 LNHDA, CDR2 SQIVND (reference sequence). V shed 2 bases, J shed 2 bases, and the junction held 2 bases outside the gene matches. CDR3 nucleotide sequence: TGTGCCAGTAGTATAAGACAGGGAAACACTGAAGCTTTCTTT. Translation: CASSIRQGNTEAFF.

The chain is built from TRBV24-1 and TRBJ2-3; 15 nucleotides agree with TRBD2. This CDR3 is 17 amino acids long. V gave up 3 bases and J gave up 6 bases; unmatched junction bases: 6. Germline V gives CDR1 KGHDR, CDR2 SFDVKD. The CDR3 nucleotides are TGTGCCACCAGTGATCCCGGGACTAGCGGGAGGTGGGATACGCAGTATTTT. This sequence encodes CATSDPGTSGRWDTQYF.

This chain uses TRBV5-1 with TRBJ2-1; D is ambiguous. The CDR3 is made up of 14 amino acids. Germline V lookup: CDR1 SGHRS, CDR2 YFSETQ. Trimming took 0 bases from V and 9 from J, leaving 13 bases between them. The CDR3, as DNA: TGCGCCAGCAGCTTGGGGGCGTTAGATATTGAGCAGTTCTTC. Protein product: CASSLGALDIEQFF.

This clone appeared many times. This rearrangement joins TRBV30 to TRBJ1-6; D unresolved. The CDR3 loop spans 16 amino acids. Germline V lookup: CDR1 GTSNPN, CDR2 SVGIG (reference sequence). Trimming stripped 3 bases from V and 0 bases from J, with 12 bases between. CDR3 bases: TGTGCCTGGAGACTAGGGTACCTCTCCTATAATTCACCCCTCCACTTT. The encoded protein is CAWRLGYLSYNSPLHF.

V and J are TRBV5-1 and TRBJ2-3; 9 bases fit TRBD1. J was trimmed by 6 bases and V by 7 bases; bases with no gene match: 9. The CDR3 contains 14 residues. Germline CDR1 and CDR2: SGHRS and YFSETQ. The CDR3 DNA follows: TGCGCCAGCGCAGTACAGGGGGCATCCGATACGCAGTATTTT. Protein product: CASAVQGASDTQYF.

V and J are TRBV3-1 (or the pseudogene TRBV3-2) and TRBJ1-2; D may be TRBD1 (5 bases). From germline, CDR1 is LGHDT and CDR2 YNNKEL (reference sequence). The CDR3 extends over 13 amino acids. Trimming stripped 6 bases from V and 4 bases from J, with 12 bases between. The CDR3, as DNA: TGTGCCAGCAGACCAGGGTTTGGCTATGGCTACACCTTC. Its protein is CASRPGFGYGYTF.

The J gene is TRBJ1-1, the V gene TRBV7-9; D gene unclear. The length of the CDR3 is 12 residues. V was clipped by 5 bases and J by 0 bases, with 4 bases between them. The germline CDR1 and CDR2 sequences are SEHNR and FQNEAQ (reference sequence). The CDR3 protein is CASSIMNTEAFF. In nucleotides, the CDR3 is TGTGCCAGCAGCATAATGAACACTGAAGCTTTCTTT.

The sample holds a few counts of this clone. The chain couples TRBV2 to TRBJ2-7; D gene ambiguous. The germline V and J ends were trimmed by 4 bases and 6 bases, with 10 bases remaining between them. The CDR3 totals 12 residues. Germline loops: CDR1 SNHLY, CDR2 FYNNEI. The CDR3: CASSGQVGEQYF. As DNA, the CDR3 is TGTGCCAGCAGTGGGCAGGTCGGCGAGCAGTACTTC.

The V call is TRBV3-1 (or the pseudogene TRBV3-2), the J call TRBJ1-3; D is unclear. The V end was cut by 7 bases, the J end by 3 bases, with 19 bases between. CDR3 length: 16 amino acids. Germline assignment: CDR1 LGHDT and CDR2 YNNKEL (reference sequence). CDR3 residues: CASTGGYGIFGNTIYF. DNA of the CDR3: TGTGCCAGCACCGGCGGGTATGGGATTTTTGGAAACACCATATATTTT.

J is TRBJ2-1 and V is TRBV20-1; perhaps TRBD2 as D (6 bases). The CDR3 sequence is 13 residues long. Trimming shortened V by 3 bases and J by 3 bases, and 9 bases separated the two germline ends. Germline V lookup: CDR1 DFQATT, CDR2 SNEGSKA (reference sequence). CDR3 loop: CSASLGSYNEQFF. Written as DNA, the CDR3 is TGCAGTGCTAGTCTCGGGAGCTACAATGAGCAGTTCTTC.

The rearrangement joins TRBV6-1 to TRBJ1-1; D is perhaps TRBD1 (5 bases). The CDR3 totals 16 residues. Germline-derived CDR1 and CDR2 are MNHNS and SASEGT. V lost 2 bases and J 2 bases, leaving 15 bases between the germline ends. The CDR3 protein is CASSETMTATNTEAFF. CDR3 DNA sequence: TGTGCCAGCAGTGAAACAATGACAGCTACAAACACTGAAGCTTTCTTT.